This paragraph covers one T cell receptor (beta chain) sequence. Its cognate antigen is unknown. This sample is drawn from a study of T cell responses to AZD1222 COVID-19 vaccine. The protocol was immunoSEQ multiplex PCR, while the TCRdb copy is restricted to in-frame clones and leaves out a portion. The table shows roughly 140,000 clones, with 90% to 95% occurring only once. Findings and limits, study-wide: Just 5 to 7 AZD1222 recipients were seropositive at baseline. Sampling captured repertoires only after the peak T cell response. Donors in the cohort were predominantly white British and more often female, and clonal diversity was possibly underestimated.

The input for sequencing was peripheral blood, taken on day 0 of AZD1222 vaccination. The TCR was taken from an adult in good health.

CDR3 protein: CASSQDGRDSYGYTF. The CDR3, as DNA: TGCGCCAGCAGCCAAGATGGCCGGGACAGCTATGGCTACACCTTC. The gene calls are TRBV4-1 and TRBJ1-2; 7 bases line up with TRBD1. Germline values: CDR1 MGHRA, CDR2 YSYEKL. The CDR3 consists of 15 residues. Losses at the gene ends were 0 bases for V and 4 bases for J; bases not matched to a gene: 5.